Described below is a single TCR beta chain sequence and its context. No antigen is known for it. Healthy bone marrow donors supplied every sample. The data were obtained in a study of cytomegalovirus exposure and HLA in healthy donors. Study outcomes and limitations: A few V segments could not be told apart, such as TRBV6-2 and TRBV6-3, and were left out. With later analysis, a missense DCLRE1C variant became linked to TCR beta V- and J-gene trimming.

Trimming cost V 5 bases and J 7 bases; bases outside gene matches: 8. CDR1 and CDR2 from the germline V gene are SEHNR and FQNEAQ (reference sequence). The length of the CDR3 is 14 residues. It was with 60 Vbeta and 13 Jbeta primers that the PCR ran. In the authors' methods: A later analysis counted 65 million to 80 million unique TCR beta chains, some 12 million shared. The data were produced by immunoSEQ multiplex PCR, yet TCRdb's version contains in-frame clones alone and is incomplete. That table supplies the V and J calls and clone size; D and trimming were determined from the DNA. The sample has about 130,000 clones; roughly 62% are singletons.

The chain employs TRBV7-9 and TRBJ2-1; TRBD2 aligns across 7 bases. Sample: PBMCs. The TCR originated in a man aged 30 to 39 in good health and CMV-seropositive. CDR3 residues: CASSRTDGRNEQFF. The DNA for the CDR3 is TGTGCCAGCAGCAGAACGGACGGGAGGAATGAGCAGTTCTTC.